A selection of T cell receptor beta chains follows, all from one sample in a study of blood T cell repertoires in COVID-19. TCRdb's copy holds only in-frame clones and misses some; the assay was immunoSEQ multiplex PCR. This table holds about 200,000 clones, roughly nine tenths found once. Material: peripheral blood. All receptors derive from a man aged 35-49 years with active or convalescent COVID-19. CDR3s include the opening cysteine and the closing phenylalanine or tryptophan. A D gene is named only where the DNA matches it firmly. Size is omitted from some rows. Given values are once, few, many or a class for expanded clones.

V,J,D,size,DNA,CDR3
TRBV4-1,TRBJ1-1,TRBD1,NA,TGCGCCAGCAGCCAAGCGGGGACAGGGGCCTTCAACACTGAAGCTTTCTTT,CASSQAGTGAFNTEAFF
TRBV10-1,TRBJ2-1,TRBD2,NA,TGCGCCAGCAGTGCTAGCGGGAGAGGAGAGCAGTTCTTC,CASSASGRGEQFF
TRBV2,TRBJ2-1,NA,NA,TGTGCCAGCAGTGTAGGCACGAGGTCCTACAATGAGCAGTTCTTC,CASSVGTRSYNEQFF
TRBV3-1/TRBV3-2,TRBJ1-2,NA,NA,TGTGCCAGCAGCCAACGGGTTCCTAACTATGGCTACACCTTC,CASSQRVPNYGYTF
TRBV30,TRBJ2-1,TRBD2,NA,TGTGCCTGGAGTGTACCGAGCGGGGGCTGGGTACGGGAGCAGTTCTTC,CAWSVPSGGWVREQFF
TRBV2,TRBJ1-2,NA,NA,TGTGCCAGCAGTTTGGTCACGAGATATGGCTACACCTTC,CASSLVTRYGYTF
TRBV27,TRBJ1-2,NA,few,TGTGCCAGCAGCCTTGGAGGTCCCCGTGGCTACACCTTC,CASSLGGPRGYTF
TRBV27,TRBJ1-1,NA,NA,TGTGCCAGCAGTCTACGACAGCTTAACACTGAAGCTTTCTTT,CASSLRQLNTEAFF
TRBV6-2/TRBV6-3,TRBJ2-1,TRBD1,NA,TGTGCCAGCAGTTACCGACAGGGGGCTGGGAATGAGCAGTTCTTC,CASSYRQGAGNEQFF
TRBV19,TRBJ1-1,NA,NA,TGTGCCAGTAGTATCAGGGGTGGAAACACTGAAGCTTTCTTT,CASSIRGGNTEAFF
TRBV19,TRBJ2-7,NA,NA,TGTGCCAGTAGTATTGGGCAGAGCGAGCAGTACTTC,CASSIGQSEQYF
TRBV5-4,TRBJ1-6,TRBD1,NA,TGTGCCAGCAGCGTGGGGACAGCCTATAATTCACCCCTCCACTTT,CASSVGTAYNSPLHF
TRBV7-3,TRBJ1-2,TRBD1,NA,TGTGCCAGCAGCCTCCGGGACAGGGAGGAGTACACCTTC,CASSLRDREEYTF
TRBV28,TRBJ2-2,NA,NA,TGTGCCAGCAGTCGGGGTCTACCATCAAACACCGGGGAGCTGTTTTTT,CASSRGLPSNTGELFF
TRBV27,TRBJ2-7,NA,NA,TGTGCCAGCAGTTTACAGGGAAGTTACGAGCAGTACTTC,CASSLQGSYEQYF
TRBV5-4,TRBJ2-1,NA,NA,TGTGCCAGCAGCTTAGGGGGGGATGAGCAGTTCTTC,CASSLGGDEQFF
TRBV7-2,TRBJ2-5,NA,NA,TGTGCCAGCAGCTCGCAGAGGGAGACCCAGTACTTC,CASSSQRETQYF
TRBV21-1,TRBJ1-2,NA,few,TGTGCCAGCAGCAAACCCGCAGTAAACTATGGCTACACCTTC,CASSKPAVNYGYTF
TRBV5-6,TRBJ1-1,NA,NA,TGTGCCAGCAGCTTGGGCGTAGGGAGGGTCGGGACTGAAGCTTTCTTT,CASSLGVGRVGTEAFF
TRBV19,TRBJ1-2,NA,once,TGTGCCAGTAGTATATCACAGGGAATCGACTATGGCTACACCTTC,CASSISQGIDYGYTF
TRBV30,TRBJ1-1,NA,NA,TGTGCCTGGAGTGAACCAGGGGTAAGAACTGAAGCTTTCTTT,CAWSEPGVRTEAFF
TRBV14,TRBJ1-5,NA,NA,TGTGCCAGCAGCGCAGGGACTGGATGGCCCCAGCATTTT,CASSAGTGWPQHF
TRBV7-2,TRBJ2-2,TRBD1,NA,TGTGCCAGCAGCTTACTGGGACAGGGCACCGGGGAGCTGTTTTTT,CASSLLGQGTGELFF
TRBV18,TRBJ2-7,NA,NA,TGTGCCAGCTCTCCGACGGGATCCTACGAGCAGTACTTC,CASSPTGSYEQYF
TRBV6-5,TRBJ1-2,NA,NA,TGTGCCAGCAGTTTCGGGGGAACTAACTATGGCTACACCTTC,CASSFGGTNYGYTF
TRBV5-5,TRBJ2-1,TRBD1,few,TGTGCCAGCAGCTTTGACGGACAGGTTCACAATGAGCAGTTCTTC,CASSFDGQVHNEQFF
TRBV4-2,TRBJ1-5,NA,NA,TGTGCCAGCAGCCCCACCCGGGATCAGCCCCAGCATTTT,CASSPTRDQPQHF
TRBV21-1,TRBJ2-4,NA,NA,TGTGCCAGCAGCAAACGGGGGACAGGGGGGTATAAAAACATTCAGTACTTC,CASSKRGTGGYKNIQYF
TRBV5-6,TRBJ1-6,TRBD1,NA,TGTGCCAGCAGCTCCTGGACAGGGCGATCACCCCTCCACTTT,CASSSWTGRSPLHF
TRBV7-8,TRBJ1-2,NA,once,TGTGCCAGCAGCTTCGGGGGAGGCTATGGCTACACCTTC,CASSFGGGYGYTF
TRBV11-1,TRBJ2-7,NA,NA,TGTGCCAGCAGCTTAGGTCGAGGTAATCCCTACGAGCAGTACTTC,CASSLGRGNPYEQYF
TRBV6-5,TRBJ1-5,NA,few,TGTGCCAGCCGGACTTATAGCAATCAGCCCCAGCATTTT,CASRTYSNQPQHF
TRBV19,TRBJ1-2,NA,once,TGTGCCAGTACCCGTGGGGGGGCGCTGGGCTACACCTTC,CASTRGGALGYTF
TRBV18,TRBJ2-3,TRBD2,NA,TGTGCCAGCTCACTGGGAGGGGCAGATACGCAGTATTTT,CASSLGGADTQYF
TRBV19,TRBJ2-7,TRBD1,NA,TGTGCCAGTAGCACTTGGGACAGCTCCTACGAGCAGTACTTC,CASSTWDSSYEQYF
TRBV5-4,TRBJ1-1,TRBD1,NA,TGTGCCAGCAGCCCCACAGGGGGACGGAGCACTGAAGCTTTCTTT,CASSPTGGRSTEAFF
TRBV11-1,TRBJ1-5,NA,NA,TGTGCCAGCAGCTTAGACCGGGGGCAGCCCCAGCATTTT,CASSLDRGQPQHF